The rows below give T cell receptor beta chains drawn from one sample of a study of regulatory T cells in long-lasting Graves disease. TCRdb processed the multiplex PCR reads anew with MiXCR; each CDR3 protein has one entry. The table includes roughly 250,000 distinct CDR3 sequences, around a sixth detected once. The same data also contributed to another study, on T cells in Graves' hyperthyroidism and ophthalmopathy.

The input for sequencing was peripheral blood mononuclear cells (PBMCs), taken at new diagnosis, from a patient treated with antithyroid drugs. These receptors originate from a woman in her 30s with Graves disease. The CDR3 runs from the conserved cysteine through the conserved F or W. The order of the fields is clone size, J gene, D gene, CDR3 length, V gene, CDR3 DNA, CDR3 protein. A D gene is named only where the DNA matches it firmly. Size is omitted from some rows. Given values are once, few, many or a class for expanded clones.

>many|TRBJ2-7|.|12|TRBV2
TGTGCCAGCTCTATAGTTGCCTACGAGCAGTACTTC
CASSIVAYEQYF
>many|TRBJ2-1|.|12|TRBV5-1
TGCGCCAGCAAAGCTTTAGTCAATGAGCAGTTCTTC
CASKALVNEQFF
>many|TRBJ1-2|.|17|TRBV4-1
TGCGCCAGCAGCCAAGATTCCTTCGGGGGCAACTCCTATGGCTACACCTTC
CASSQDSFGGNSYGYTF
>.|TRBJ1-4|.|15|TRBV7-9
TGTGCCAGCAGCTTACCAAGAGACCCTGTTGAAAAACTGTTTTTT
CASSLPRDPVEKLFF
>many|TRBJ1-5|.|14|TRBV10-3
TGTGCCATCAGCTCACAGGGACTCAATCAGCCCCAGCATTTT
CAISSQGLNQPQHF
>many|TRBJ2-5|.|14|TRBV18
TGTGCCAGCTCACCTCCTCCCGACGAAGAGACCCAGTACTTC
CASSPPPDEETQYF
>.|TRBJ2-3|.|15|TRBV7-2
TGTGCCAGCAGCCCTGGACTACCGAATCGGGATACGCAGTATTTT
CASSPGLPNRDTQYF
>many|TRBJ1-1|TRBD1|14|TRBV6-5
TGTGCCAGCAGTTACCAAAGGGGGCGCACTGAAGCTTTCTTT
CASSYQRGRTEAFF
>.|TRBJ2-7|.|16|TRBV7-2
TGTGCCAGCAGATCGATCGACAGGGACTACGGCTACGAGCAGTACTTC
CASRSIDRDYGYEQYF
>many|TRBJ2-3|.|15|TRBV7-2
TGTGCCAGCAGCTTTCTGGGGGATGGCACAGATACGCAGTATTTT
CASSFLGDGTDTQYF
>.|TRBJ2-5|TRBD2|16|TRBV7-2
TGTGCCAGCAGCCGTCTGAGTAGCGGGAGATCGGAGACCCAGTACTTC
CASSRLSSGRSETQYF
>many|TRBJ2-5|TRBD1|17|TRBV15
TGTGCCACCAGTAACGTTTTGTCCAGGGGGCGCGGGGAGACCCAGTACTTC
CATSNVLSRGRGETQYF
>many|TRBJ2-2|.|14|TRBV7-8
TGTGCCAGCAGCTTAGACGGGCTTCCCGGGGAGCTGTTTTTT
CASSLDGLPGELFF
>few|TRBJ2-2|.|13|TRBV7-9
TGTGCCAGCAGCTTAGCAGCCGCCGGGGAGCTGTTTTTT
CASSLAAAGELFF
>many|TRBJ2-1|.|14|TRBV10-2
TGCGCCAGCAGTGAGACAGGTTCCGACAATGAGCAGTTCTTC
CASSETGSDNEQFF